These 2 T cell receptor beta chains originate from one sample sequenced in a study of patients with pleural tuberculosis. TCRdb called the reads again in MiXCR, with one record for every CDR3 protein. The sample carries some 48,000 distinct CDR3 sequences, 7.3% recorded once. The receptors were gathered from a human donor with pleural tuberculosis.

This clonotype was observed many times. The rearrangement joins TRBV4-2 to TRBJ2-2, with D uncertain. Trimming left V 0 bases short and J 7 bases short, with 18 bases between. The CDR3 loop spans 17 amino acids. Per the germline V gene, CDR1 is LGHNA and CDR2 is YNFKEQ. CDR3 bases: TGTGCCAGCAGCCAAGATTCCAGCATTGTCCCTAGCGGGGAGCTGTTTTTT. Translating it yields CASSQDSSIVPSGELFF.

V gene TRBV29-1 combines with J gene TRBJ2-5, with TRBD1 as a possible D gene (6 bases). The CDR3 consists of 13 residues. V dropped 5 bases and J dropped 3 bases, with 13 bases sitting between them. Per germline, CDR1 SQVTM and CDR2 ANQGSEA. DNA for the CDR3: TGCAGCGTTTCCAACAGGGTAGAAGAGACCCAGTACTTC. This gives the protein CSVSNRVEETQYF.